A selection of T cell receptor beta chains follows, all from one sample in a study of Ad26.COV2.S vaccination and SARS-CoV-2 variants. The protocol was immunoSEQ multiplex PCR, while the TCRdb copy is restricted to in-frame clones and leaves out a portion. The sample holds about 470,000 clones; about 90% are singletons and the top ten take around 4.5%. The sample here was peripheral blood, taken in a trial of Ad26.COV2.S vaccine versus placebo. Receptors originate from a person between 18 and 65 years old who received the Ad26.COV2.S COVID-19 vaccine or a placebo. The CDR3 runs from the conserved cysteine through the conserved F or W. The order of the fields is D gene, clone size, J gene, CDR3 length, V gene, CDR3 DNA, CDR3 protein. A D gene is named only where the DNA matches it firmly. Size tells how often a clone was seen (once, few, many) or the class of an expanded clone, and some rows leave it out.

>-|-|TRBJ1-1|14|TRBV6-5
TGTGCCAGCAGTAAACGGATCATGAACACTGAAGCTTTCTTT
CASSKRIMNTEAFF
>TRBD2|-|TRBJ2-2|18|TRBV9
TGTGCCAGCAGCAGCGGGGGGACTAGCGGGATGAGGGGCGGGGAGCTGTTTTTT
CASSSGGTSGMRGGELFF
>-|-|TRBJ2-5|12|TRBV27
TGTGCCAGCAGTTTGGACGCTGAGACCCAGTACTTC
CASSLDAETQYF
>TRBD1|-|TRBJ1-6|14|TRBV15
TGTGCCACCGGCCCCGGGACAGTAAATTCACCCCTCCACTTT
CATGPGTVNSPLHF
>-|-|TRBJ2-1|10|TRBV20-1
TGCAGTGCGAGACACAATGAGCAGTTCTTC
CSARHNEQFF
>TRBD1|-|TRBJ1-3|13|TRBV3-1/TRBV3-2
TGTGCCAGCAGGGACAGGGACGGAAACACCATATATTTT
CASRDRDGNTIYF
>-|-|TRBJ1-5|15|TRBV7-9
TGTGCCAGCACCCCAGGGCCTGATAGCAATCAGCCCCAGCATTTT
CASTPGPDSNQPQHF
>-|-|TRBJ2-5|12|TRBV3-1/TRBV3-2
TGTGCCAGCACAGGGGTGGAAAAGACCCAGTACTTC
CASTGVEKTQYF
>-|-|TRBJ1-4|13|TRBV28
TGTGCCAGCAGGGAATCAGGGGAGGTAAAACTGTTTTTT
CASRESGEVKLFF
>-|once|TRBJ2-5|13|TRBV12-3/TRBV12-4
TGTGCCAGCAGTTTCGTGCAAAAAGAGACCCAGTACTTC
CASSFVQKETQYF
>-|-|TRBJ2-7|12|TRBV5-4
TGTGCCAGCAGCTTGAGTGGATACGAGCAGTACTTC
CASSLSGYEQYF
>TRBD1|-|TRBJ2-2|15|TRBV10-1
TGCGCCAGCAGCCGGGGACAGTCCAACACCGGGGAGCTGTTTTTT
CASSRGQSNTGELFF
>-|-|TRBJ2-3|15|TRBV4-2
TGTGCCAGCAGCCAAGGCGGGGATTCTAGAGATACGCAGTATTTT
CASSQGGDSRDTQYF
>-|-|TRBJ1-4|15|TRBV5-5
TGTGCCAGCAGCTTGGAAGGGACTTCTAATGAAAAACTGTTTTTT
CASSLEGTSNEKLFF
>TRBD1|-|TRBJ2-6|18|TRBV2
TGTGCCAGCAGAGGACAGGGTGTGGGGAGCTCTGGGGCCAACGTCCTGACTTTC
CASRGQGVGSSGANVLTF
>-|-|TRBJ2-2|16|TRBV6-5
TGTGCCAGCAGTTACTCAGTGACAGGCGACACCGGGGAGCTGTTTTTT
CASSYSVTGDTGELFF
>-|-|TRBJ1-5|14|TRBV6-1
TGTGCCAGCAGTGAAGCCGGCGGAGGGCAGCCCCAGCATTTT
CASSEAGGGQPQHF
>-|-|TRBJ2-3|16|TRBV2
TGTGCCAGCAGTGTAAACCGGGAGCTGGTCACAGATACGCAGTATTTT
CASSVNRELVTDTQYF
>-|-|TRBJ2-2|14|TRBV5-4
TGTGCCAGCAACCAGGACCCCAGCACCGGGGAGCTGTTTTTT
CASNQDPSTGELFF
>TRBD1|once|TRBJ2-7|14|TRBV6-6
TGTGCCAGCAGTACGGACAGGGGGCCGTTCGAGCAGTACTTC
CASSTDRGPFEQYF
>TRBD1|-|TRBJ2-1|13|TRBV5-1
TGCGCCACAACTAAGACAGGGGGCGCTGACCAGTTCTTC
CATTKTGGADQFF
>TRBD2|-|TRBJ2-1|14|TRBV30
TGTGCCTGGAAAAGCGGGAGCTCCTACAATGAGCAGTTCTTC
CAWKSGSSYNEQFF
>TRBD1|-|TRBJ2-1|19|TRBV7-9
TGTGCCAGCAGCGGACGGACAGGGGGCTGGAGCGGGAGTCGGAATGAGCAGTTCTTC
CASSGRTGGWSGSRNEQFF
>TRBD1|-|TRBJ1-2|19|TRBV11-2
TGTGCCAGCAGCTCCATTAGAGTCACCCCGGGACAGGGTTTAAGGGGCTACACCTTC
CASSSIRVTPGQGLRGYTF
>-|-|TRBJ2-1|14|TRBV9
TGTGCCAGCAGCGTACTCCAACCCCCGGGGGAGCAGTTCTTC
CASSVLQPPGEQFF
>TRBD2|once|TRBJ2-1|17|TRBV19
TGTGCCAGTAGTAAGCGAAGGACTAGCGGGGACTTCAATGAGCAGTTCTTC
CASSKRRTSGDFNEQFF
>TRBD1|once|TRBJ2-4|17|TRBV7-9
TGTGCCAGCAGCTTACCCAGGGGGCTACCGACCAAAAACATTCAGTACTTC
CASSLPRGLPTKNIQYF
>-|-|TRBJ2-1|15|TRBV4-2
TGTGCCAGCAGCGGGGCTTTGGGCTCCTACAATGAGCAGTTCTTC
CASSGALGSYNEQFF
>-|once|TRBJ2-3|18|TRBV25-1
TGTGCCAGCAGTAGGCTAGGGGGGGACCCCTCCAGCACAGATACGCAGTATTTT
CASSRLGGDPSSTDTQYF
>TRBD1|-|TRBJ1-4|14|TRBV5-4
TGTGCCAGCAGCTACCGGGACAGTAATGAAAAACTGTTTTTT
CASSYRDSNEKLFF
>-|-|TRBJ2-7|16|TRBV5-5
TGTGCCAGCAGCTTGGGATACGGGCGATCGGGGGACGAGCAGTACTTC
CASSLGYGRSGDEQYF
>-|-|TRBJ2-5|13|TRBV6-5
TGTGCCAGCAGCCCAAACGAGGCGGAGACCCAGTACTTC
CASSPNEAETQYF
>-|-|TRBJ1-1|15|TRBV11-2
TGTGCCAGCAACATGGACAGAGGGAGGAACACTGAAGCTTTCTTT
CASNMDRGRNTEAFF
>-|once|TRBJ1-5|13|TRBV2
TGTGCCAGCGGCAGGGAGGGAGATCAGCCCCAGCATTTT
CASGREGDQPQHF
>-|few|TRBJ2-2|17|TRBV4-3
TGCGCCAGCAGCCAACGAGGGCAGGGGAGGAGTACCGGGGAGCTGTTTTTT
CASSQRGQGRSTGELFF
>-|-|TRBJ2-7|15|TRBV9
TGTGCCAGCAGCCCAGGGACCGATCCTCGCTACGAGCAGTACTTC
CASSPGTDPRYEQYF
>-|-|TRBJ2-7|10|TRBV20-1
TGCAGTGCTAGAGTCTCCGAGCAGTACTTC
CSARVSEQYF
>TRBD1|-|TRBJ1-4|14|TRBV13
TGTGCCAGCAGCCCCCGGACAGGGAAGGAAAAACTGTTTTTT
CASSPRTGKEKLFF
>TRBD1|-|TRBJ2-7|12|TRBV11-1
TGTGCCAGCAGCACAGGGGGCTACGAGCAGTACTTC
CASSTGGYEQYF
>-|-|TRBJ2-7|15|TRBV28
TGTGCCAGCAGCCCTTATAGGCGGACAGACTACGAGCAGTACTTC
CASSPYRRTDYEQYF
>-|-|TRBJ1-5|15|TRBV19
TGTGCCAGTAGTATAGATCAAGGGAGCAATCAGCCCCAGCATTTT
CASSIDQGSNQPQHF
>-|few|TRBJ1-6|15|TRBV5-1
TGCGCCAGCAGCTTGGAAGGGGGCTATAATTCACCCCTCCACTTT
CASSLEGGYNSPLHF
>-|-|TRBJ2-3|17|TRBV7-2
TGTGCCAGCAGCTTCCTTAGCGGTCGCATTTACACAGATACGCAGTATTTT
CASSFLSGRIYTDTQYF
>-|once|TRBJ2-6|16|TRBV11-2
TGTGCCAGCAGCTTAGGGCTAGCGTCTGGGGCCAACGTCCTGACTTTC
CASSLGLASGANVLTF
>TRBD2|-|TRBJ2-7|13|TRBV10-3
TGTGCCATCAGCCTCCTAGCGGGAGGCGAGCAGTACTTC
CAISLLAGGEQYF
>TRBD1|-|TRBJ1-4|14|TRBV6-6
TGTGCCAGCAGTCGACAGGGGGAAGATGAAAAACTGTTTTTT
CASSRQGEDEKLFF
>-|-|TRBJ2-3|16|TRBV5-8
TGTGCCAGCAGCTTGGGGAAAGTTTTTACCACAGATACGCAGTATTTT
CASSLGKVFTTDTQYF
>-|-|TRBJ2-5|14|TRBV2
TGTGCCAGCGCGGGGGCTACGTACCAAGAGACCCAGTACTTC
CASAGATYQETQYF
>TRBD2|once|TRBJ2-1|13|TRBV30
TGTGCCTGGAATAGCGGGAGGGATAATGAGCAGTTCTTC
CAWNSGRDNEQFF
>-|-|TRBJ2-7|16|TRBV6-6
TGTGCCAGCAGATCTCTCCGGGAGCAGGGGACCTACGAGCAGTACTTC
CASRSLREQGTYEQYF
>TRBD1|once|TRBJ1-5|14|TRBV7-2
TGTGCCAGCGGAGGGACAGGGGGCAATCAGCCCCAGCATTTT
CASGGTGGNQPQHF
>TRBD2|-|TRBJ2-1|15|TRBV7-2
TGTGCCAGCAGCTTGTACTTGCTAGCGGCCTATGAGCAGTTCTTC
CASSLYLLAAYEQFF
>-|-|TRBJ1-1|14|TRBV25-1
TGTGCCAGCAGTGATTATGTGGGGGGCACTGAAGCTTTCTTT
CASSDYVGGTEAFF
>-|-|TRBJ2-5|13|TRBV9
TGTGCCAGCAGCGTAGAGGGCAGAGAGACCCAGTACTTC
CASSVEGRETQYF
>TRBD1|-|TRBJ1-1|15|TRBV18
TGTGCCAGCTCCATCACCCGAGACAGGGACACTGAAGCTTTCTTT
CASSITRDRDTEAFF
>-|few|TRBJ2-5|16|TRBV6-1
TGTGCCAGCAGTGAGTCGGCAGGGAATTGGCAAGAGACCCAGTACTTC
CASSESAGNWQETQYF
>TRBD2|-|TRBJ2-1|15|TRBV7-2
TGTGCCAGCAGCTTTCGAAGCGGGAGAGGCGATGAGCAGTTCTTC
CASSFRSGRGDEQFF
>-|-|TRBJ2-1|14|TRBV9
TGTGCCAGCAGCGTAGCCGGGGACCCCAATGAGCAGTTCTTC
CASSVAGDPNEQFF
>-|-|TRBJ1-3|15|TRBV7-9
TGTGCCAGCAGCCGCACGTCTCCCACTGGAAACACCATATATTTT
CASSRTSPTGNTIYF